This is a list of T cell receptor beta chains from one sample in a study of cytomegalovirus exposure and HLA in healthy donors. The data were produced by immunoSEQ multiplex PCR, yet TCRdb's version contains in-frame clones alone and is incomplete. Of around 200,000 clones listed, 75% to 85% were seen once; the top ten hold approximately 1.5%. Material: PBMCs. The receptors derive from a girl aged 10 to 17 in good health and CMV-seronegative. Each CDR3 is given with its conserved first and last residue. The D gene is left open where the match is weak. Rows may omit the clone size; those that give it use once, few, many or a size class.

v_gene: TRBV5-1
j_gene: TRBJ2-7
d_gene: TRBD2
abundance: once
CDR3nt: TGCGCCAGCAGTTCCCGGAGGGGACTAGACACCTACGAGCAGTACTTC
CDR3aa: CASSSRRGLDTYEQYF

v_gene: TRBV18
j_gene: TRBJ2-6
d_gene: TRBD2
abundance: -
CDR3nt: TGTGCCAGCTCACCATTACTAGCGGGAGGGTCCGGGGCCAACGTCCTGACTTTC
CDR3aa: CASSPLLAGGSGANVLTF

v_gene: TRBV19
j_gene: TRBJ1-2
d_gene: -
abundance: -
CDR3nt: TGTGCCAGTAGTATAACGTGGCAGGCTGAAGGCTACACCTTC
CDR3aa: CASSITWQAEGYTF

v_gene: TRBV4-1
j_gene: TRBJ1-2
d_gene: -
abundance: -
CDR3nt: TGCGCCAGCAGCCAAGAGGGGGCTTTTGGCTACACCTTC
CDR3aa: CASSQEGAFGYTF

v_gene: TRBV18
j_gene: TRBJ1-5
d_gene: TRBD1
abundance: -
CDR3nt: TGTGCCAGCTCACCCGGACAGGGGGCGCAGCCCCAGCATTTT
CDR3aa: CASSPGQGAQPQHF

v_gene: TRBV5-6
j_gene: TRBJ2-1
d_gene: -
abundance: -
CDR3nt: TGTGCCAGCAGCAATGGGGACAACAATGAGCAGTTCTTC
CDR3aa: CASSNGDNNEQFF

v_gene: TRBV5-6
j_gene: TRBJ1-5
d_gene: -
abundance: few
CDR3nt: TGTGCCAGCAGCTTTGACAGGACTCAGCCCCAGCATTTT
CDR3aa: CASSFDRTQPQHF

v_gene: TRBV7-9
j_gene: TRBJ2-5
d_gene: TRBD1
abundance: -
CDR3nt: TGTGCCAGCAGCCGCCTGGACAGGGGAGAGACCCAGTACTTC
CDR3aa: CASSRLDRGETQYF

v_gene: TRBV7-9
j_gene: TRBJ2-7
d_gene: -
abundance: -
CDR3nt: TGTTCCAGCAACTACGGGTCCTACGAGCAGTACTTC
CDR3aa: CSSNYGSYEQYF

v_gene: TRBV4-3
j_gene: TRBJ2-6
d_gene: -
abundance: -
CDR3nt: TGCGCCAGCAGCCAAGATGGGAGGGGGAGCTCTGGGGCCAACGTCCTGACTTTC
CDR3aa: CASSQDGRGSSGANVLTF

v_gene: TRBV18
j_gene: TRBJ1-2
d_gene: -
abundance: -
CDR3nt: TGTGCCAGCTCACGATATAGTCTGGGGCCTGACTATGGCTACACCTTC
CDR3aa: CASSRYSLGPDYGYTF

v_gene: TRBV4-3
j_gene: TRBJ2-7
d_gene: TRBD1
abundance: few
CDR3nt: TGCGCCAGCAGCCTCCGTCCGTTCGGGACAGGGGCCCACGAGCAGTACTTC
CDR3aa: CASSLRPFGTGAHEQYF

v_gene: TRBV18
j_gene: TRBJ1-1
d_gene: -
abundance: -
CDR3nt: TGTGCCAGCTCACCCTCAGGGAGGAGCACTGAAGCTTTCTTT
CDR3aa: CASSPSGRSTEAFF

v_gene: TRBV28
j_gene: TRBJ2-7
d_gene: -
abundance: -
CDR3nt: TGTGCCAGCAGTTTTCAGGGGCGCAGGAACTACGAGCAGTACTTC
CDR3aa: CASSFQGRRNYEQYF

v_gene: TRBV7-9
j_gene: TRBJ1-6
d_gene: TRBD1
abundance: -
CDR3nt: TGTGCCAGCAGCTATATTCGGGACAGAGAGTCACCCCTCCACTTT
CDR3aa: CASSYIRDRESPLHF

v_gene: TRBV28
j_gene: TRBJ2-5
d_gene: TRBD1
abundance: -
CDR3nt: TGTGCCAGCAGTTCAGGGGGCCGTTCGGGGGAGACCCAGTACTTC
CDR3aa: CASSSGGRSGETQYF

v_gene: TRBV6-4
j_gene: TRBJ2-3
d_gene: TRBD2
abundance: few
CDR3nt: TGTGCCAGCAGTGACGGTAGCGGGAGCGATACGCAGTATTTT
CDR3aa: CASSDGSGSDTQYF

v_gene: TRBV6-1
j_gene: TRBJ1-6
d_gene: TRBD1
abundance: -
CDR3nt: TGTGCCAGCAGCGACCAGGGACAGATTAATTCACCCCTCCACTTT
CDR3aa: CASSDQGQINSPLHF

v_gene: TRBV5-8
j_gene: TRBJ2-3
d_gene: -
abundance: -
CDR3nt: TGTGCCAGCAATGTCTTTAGCACAGATACGCAGTATTTT
CDR3aa: CASNVFSTDTQYF

v_gene: TRBV4-2
j_gene: TRBJ2-3
d_gene: TRBD2
abundance: few
CDR3nt: TGTGCCAGCAGCCAAGCTCAAAGGACTAGCGGGGGCACAGATACGCAGTATTTT
CDR3aa: CASSQAQRTSGGTDTQYF

v_gene: TRBV29-1
j_gene: TRBJ2-7
d_gene: TRBD2
abundance: few
CDR3nt: TGCAGCGTTGATCGGCTAGCGGGGGGAACCTACGAGCAGTACTTC
CDR3aa: CSVDRLAGGTYEQYF

v_gene: TRBV10-1
j_gene: TRBJ1-6
d_gene: TRBD1
abundance: few
CDR3nt: TGCGCCAGCAGTGTCACCGGGACAGCTAATTCACCCCTCCACTTT
CDR3aa: CASSVTGTANSPLHF

v_gene: TRBV2
j_gene: TRBJ2-3
d_gene: -
abundance: -
CDR3nt: TGTGCCAGCAGTGAGGTAGTGGCGGGACCCAGGGATACGCAGTATTTT
CDR3aa: CASSEVVAGPRDTQYF

v_gene: TRBV19
j_gene: TRBJ2-5
d_gene: TRBD1
abundance: -
CDR3nt: TGTGCCAGTAGAGGGGGCGAGACCCAGTACTTC
CDR3aa: CASRGGETQYF

v_gene: TRBV9
j_gene: TRBJ2-2
d_gene: -
abundance: -
CDR3nt: TGTGCCAGCAGCCTGAACACCGGGGAGCTGTTTTTT
CDR3aa: CASSLNTGELFF

v_gene: TRBV2
j_gene: TRBJ1-5
d_gene: -
abundance: -
CDR3nt: TGTACCAGCGGGGCAGGGCTCCGTCAGCCCCAGCATTTT
CDR3aa: CTSGAGLRQPQHF

v_gene: TRBV11-2
j_gene: TRBJ2-5
d_gene: -
abundance: -
CDR3nt: TGTGCCAGCAGCCCCCCTCCCCCGCGATCCCTCCAAGAGACCCAGTACTTC
CDR3aa: CASSPPPPRSLQETQYF

v_gene: TRBV7-9
j_gene: TRBJ2-7
d_gene: TRBD1
abundance: -
CDR3nt: TGTGCCAGCAGCTTAGGCAGGGGGTGGTACGAGCAGTACTTC
CDR3aa: CASSLGRGWYEQYF

v_gene: TRBV11-2
j_gene: TRBJ2-2
d_gene: -
abundance: -
CDR3nt: TGTGCCAGCAGCTTACCCAGGGCTCCCGGGGAGCTGTTTTTT
CDR3aa: CASSLPRAPGELFF

v_gene: TRBV2
j_gene: TRBJ2-3
d_gene: -
abundance: -
CDR3nt: TGTGCCAGCGGTTTGGGACTTACCACAGATACGCAGTATTTT
CDR3aa: CASGLGLTTDTQYF

v_gene: TRBV30
j_gene: TRBJ2-7
d_gene: TRBD2
abundance: -
CDR3nt: TGTGCCTGGACCACGGGGGGGACGGACGAGCAGTACTTC
CDR3aa: CAWTTGGTDEQYF

v_gene: TRBV5-6
j_gene: TRBJ2-5
d_gene: -
abundance: -
CDR3nt: TGTGCCAGCAGCTGGAGGGAGACCCAGTACTTC
CDR3aa: CASSWRETQYF

v_gene: TRBV5-1
j_gene: TRBJ1-2
d_gene: -
abundance: -
CDR3nt: TGCGCCAGCAGCTTGTCCCCAGACGGGGGCTACACCTTC
CDR3aa: CASSLSPDGGYTF

v_gene: TRBV9
j_gene: TRBJ1-2
d_gene: -
abundance: -
CDR3nt: TGTGCCAGCAGCATATCGGGGATATCTGCTAACTATGGCTACACCTTC
CDR3aa: CASSISGISANYGYTF

v_gene: TRBV7-2
j_gene: TRBJ1-2
d_gene: TRBD1
abundance: -
CDR3nt: TGTGCCAGCAGCAGAGGCACAGGGGTTGGCTACACCTTC
CDR3aa: CASSRGTGVGYTF

v_gene: TRBV6-1
j_gene: TRBJ2-5
d_gene: TRBD1
abundance: -
CDR3nt: TGTGCCAGCAGTGCTATCCCCGGAGGACAGGAACAAGAGACCCAGTACTTC
CDR3aa: CASSAIPGGQEQETQYF

v_gene: TRBV28
j_gene: TRBJ2-1
d_gene: -
abundance: -
CDR3nt: TGTGCCACCGCCGCTGGAGGTCCCAATGAGCAGTTCTTC
CDR3aa: CATAAGGPNEQFF

v_gene: TRBV5-1
j_gene: TRBJ2-5
d_gene: TRBD1
abundance: once
CDR3nt: TGCGCCAGCAGGCACGACAGGGGGCTTCAGGAGACCCAGTACTTC
CDR3aa: CASRHDRGLQETQYF

v_gene: TRBV4-3
j_gene: TRBJ1-1
d_gene: -
abundance: few
CDR3nt: TGCGCCAGCAGCCCGAACAGGGAATTGAACACTGAAGCTTTCTTT
CDR3aa: CASSPNRELNTEAFF

v_gene: TRBV28
j_gene: TRBJ1-1
d_gene: -
abundance: -
CDR3nt: TGTGCCAGCAGCCGAGTCAGGAGGGCTGAAGCTTTCTTT
CDR3aa: CASSRVRRAEAFF

v_gene: TRBV9
j_gene: TRBJ1-1
d_gene: -
abundance: -
CDR3nt: TGTGCCAGCAGCGCGCTAGGGGGTATGAACACTGAAGCTTTCTTT
CDR3aa: CASSALGGMNTEAFF

v_gene: TRBV6-5
j_gene: TRBJ2-7
d_gene: TRBD1
abundance: -
CDR3nt: TGTGCCAGCAGGTCCCTGGACAGGGCTTCCGAGCAGTACTTC
CDR3aa: CASRSLDRASEQYF

v_gene: TRBV19
j_gene: TRBJ1-1
d_gene: -
abundance: -
CDR3nt: TGTGCCAGTAGCAGGGGACGGCCAAACACTGAAGCTTTCTTT
CDR3aa: CASSRGRPNTEAFF

v_gene: TRBV11-2
j_gene: TRBJ1-1
d_gene: TRBD1
abundance: -
CDR3nt: TGTGCCAGCAGCGTTTACAGGGGTATAAACACTGAAGCTTTCTTT
CDR3aa: CASSVYRGINTEAFF

v_gene: TRBV19
j_gene: TRBJ2-5
d_gene: TRBD1
abundance: -
CDR3nt: TGTGCCAGTAGTATACAGGGGGAGGAGACCCAGTACTTC
CDR3aa: CASSIQGEETQYF

v_gene: TRBV9
j_gene: TRBJ2-3
d_gene: -
abundance: -
CDR3nt: TGTGCCAGCAGCCAGAAAAACACAGATACGCAGTATTTT
CDR3aa: CASSQKNTDTQYF

v_gene: TRBV9
j_gene: TRBJ1-1
d_gene: -
abundance: -
CDR3nt: TGTGCCAGCAGCGTAGATCTGGGGGGGGACACTGAAGCTTTCTTT
CDR3aa: CASSVDLGGDTEAFF

v_gene: TRBV11-1
j_gene: TRBJ2-3
d_gene: TRBD2
abundance: -
CDR3nt: TGTGCCAGCAGCGCCAGACTAGCCTCGGCCACAGATACGCAGTATTTT
CDR3aa: CASSARLASATDTQYF

v_gene: TRBV19
j_gene: TRBJ2-7
d_gene: -
abundance: -
CDR3nt: TGTGCCAGTAGGTCCGGGACAAGCTCCTACGAGCAGTACTTC
CDR3aa: CASRSGTSSYEQYF

v_gene: TRBV19
j_gene: TRBJ2-3
d_gene: -
abundance: -
CDR3nt: TGTGCCAGTAGTACCCTCTTGAGGACGCAGTATTTT
CDR3aa: CASSTLLRTQYF

v_gene: TRBV6-6
j_gene: TRBJ2-5
d_gene: -
abundance: once
CDR3nt: TGTGCCAGCAGTTACTCCCCAGCGGGTTTAATGGAGACCCAGTACTTC
CDR3aa: CASSYSPAGLMETQYF